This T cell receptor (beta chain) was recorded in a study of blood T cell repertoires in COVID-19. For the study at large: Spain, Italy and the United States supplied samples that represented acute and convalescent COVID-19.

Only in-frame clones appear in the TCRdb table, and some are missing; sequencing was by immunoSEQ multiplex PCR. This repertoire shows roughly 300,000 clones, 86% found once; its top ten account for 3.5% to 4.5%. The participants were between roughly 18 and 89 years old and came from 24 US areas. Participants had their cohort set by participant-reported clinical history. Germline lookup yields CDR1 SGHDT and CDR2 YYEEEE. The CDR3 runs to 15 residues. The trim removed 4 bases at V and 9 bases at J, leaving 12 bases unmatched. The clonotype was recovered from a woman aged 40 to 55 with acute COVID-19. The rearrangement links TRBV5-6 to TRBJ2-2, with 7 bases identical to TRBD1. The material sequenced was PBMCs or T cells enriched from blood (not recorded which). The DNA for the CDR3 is TGTGCCAGCAGCCCAAGCGAGGGGGCGAACAGGGAGCTGTTTTTT. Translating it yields CASSPSEGANRELFF.